These 30 T cell receptor beta chains share one sample of origin, sequenced in a study of control samples from healthy donors and cancer patients. TCRdb's table, derived via immunoSEQ multiplex PCR, lists solely in-frame clones and lacks some. The sample includes around 140,000 clones, roughly 89% of them seen just once. Sequencing used PBMCs. The receptors come from a man in his forties or fifties with head and neck cancer.

V gene TRBV27 combines with J gene TRBJ2-1, with 12 positions matching TRBD2. The CDR3 spans 17 residues. V lost 5 bases to trimming and J lost 1 base; unmatched junction nucleotides: 6. Germline CDR1 reads MNHEY; CDR2 reads SMNVEV (reference sequence). The CDR3 sequence: CASSTSGLAGSYNEQFF. CDR3 DNA: TGTGCCAGCAGTACCTCCGGACTAGCGGGATCCTACAATGAGCAGTTCTTC.

This chain joins TRBV7-9 and TRBJ2-2; 7 bases map to TRBD1. CDR1 is SEHNR and CDR2 is FQNEAQ in the germline V gene (reference sequence). The CDR3 is made up of 17 amino acids. Trimming removed 5 bases from V and 0 bases from J; junction bases left unmatched: 9. CDR3 sequence: CASSDVEGAANTGELFF. The CDR3 nucleotides are TGTGCCAGCAGCGATGTTGAGGGGGCCGCGAACACCGGGGAGCTGTTTTTT.

The chain has TRBV7-9 and TRBJ2-7; 11 bases agree with TRBD2. The CDR3 loop spans 16 amino acids. V lost 5 bases to trimming and J lost 4 bases; unmatched junction nucleotides: 10. The germline V gene encodes CDR1 SEHNR and CDR2 FQNEAQ (reference sequence). CDR3 loop: CASSTHVGLAGYEQYF. The CDR3 bases are TGTGCCAGCAGCACCCACGTTGGACTAGCGGGTTACGAGCAGTACTTC.

The V gene is TRBV7-3, the J gene TRBJ1-6, with D unclear. Germline lookup yields CDR1 SGHTA and CDR2 FQGTGA. This CDR3 has 16 residues. Trimming removed 1 base from V and 0 bases from J, with 7 bases in between. The CDR3, as DNA: TGTGCCAGCAGCTTAATGGGGAGCTCCTATAATTCACCCCTCCACTTT. Protein sequence: CASSLMGSSYNSPLHF.

A few counts support this clone. The J gene is TRBJ1-6, the V gene TRBV5-6; D gene uncertain. Germline V gene sequence: CDR1 SGHDT, CDR2 YYEEEE. CDR3 length equals 13 residues. Trimming pared 3 bases from V and 10 bases from J, leaving 11 bases between. The CDR3 DNA sequence: TGTGCCAGCAGCTATCCCGGGGTCTCACCCCTCCACTTT. Translating gives CASSYPGVSPLHF.

V is TRBV5-1 and J is TRBJ2-2; possibly TRBD1 or TRBD2 for D (6 bases each). The germline V and J ends were trimmed by 5 bases and 4 bases, with 12 bases remaining between them. The CDR3 covers 14 residues. Germline V gene sequence: CDR1 SGHRS, CDR2 YFSETQ. The CDR3, as DNA: TGCGCCAGCAGGGAAGGGGGAGGCACCGGGGAGCTGTTTTTT. It yields the protein CASREGGGTGELFF.

V and J are TRBV19 and TRBJ2-1; D call uncertain. Per the germline V gene, CDR1 is LNHDA and CDR2 is SQIVND (reference sequence). This CDR3 is built from 15 residues. V shed 7 bases and J shed 0 bases, with 13 bases lying between them. CDR3: CASKQQSYSYNEQFF. The CDR3 DNA reads as TGTGCCAGTAAGCAGCAGTCGTACTCCTACAATGAGCAGTTCTTC.

The rearrangement joins TRBV7-9 to TRBJ1-4; TRBD1 matches at 7 bases. The CDR3 has 12 amino acids. Germline lookup yields CDR1 SEHNR and CDR2 FQNEAQ (reference sequence). Trimming at V came to 7 bases and at J to 7 bases, leaving 3 bases not matched to a gene. This CDR3 reads CASTNRGEKLFF. The DNA of the CDR3 is TGTGCCAGCACCAACAGGGGTGAAAAACTGTTTTTT.

This clone was seen once. The rearrangement uses TRBV5-4 and TRBJ2-1; D gene ambiguous. CDR1 and CDR2 from the germline V gene are SGHNT and YYREEE (reference sequence). Trimming left V 3 bases short and J 6 bases short, with 25 bases between. This CDR3 region has 18 residues. The CDR3 nucleotides read TGTGCCAGCAGCTATCGCCGAGACCTTGGGCGAAAGGGCAATGAGCAGTTCTTC. Translating it yields CASSYRRDLGRKGNEQFF.

This clone appeared a single time. The rearrangement uses TRBV9 and TRBJ1-1; D is unclear. V was clipped by 0 bases and J by 4 bases, with 10 bases between them. Germline CDR1 reads SGDLS; CDR2 reads YYNGEE. This CDR3 has 14 amino acids. CDR3 region: CASSVAISFTEAFF. The CDR3 bases are TGTGCCAGCAGCGTAGCGATCAGCTTCACTGAAGCTTTCTTT.

J is TRBJ2-1 and V is TRBV6-2 or TRBV6-3; possible D gene TRBD1, 6 bases. The V gene's germline CDR1 is MNHEY and CDR2 SVGEGT. The CDR3 loop spans 17 amino acids. V lost 2 bases and J 4 bases, leaving 18 bases between the germline ends. The CDR3 sequence: CASSYPDRDTSYNEQFF. The CDR3, as DNA: TGTGCCAGCAGTTACCCGGACCGGGACACTTCATACAATGAGCAGTTCTTC.

The V call is TRBV30, the J call TRBJ1-2, with TRBD1 identical over 8 bases. The V and J ends lost 2 bases and 4 bases, in that order; junction bases with no gene match: 9. The CDR3 consists of 15 residues. Germline V gene data show CDR1 as GTSNPN and CDR2 as SVGIG (reference sequence). CDR3 sequence (DNA): TGTGCCTGGAGTACCCTTGACAGGGGAGGCTATGGCTACACCTTC. It encodes CAWSTLDRGGYGYTF.

V is TRBV28 and J is TRBJ2-7; the match to TRBD1 covers 8 bases. The germline gives CDR1 MDHEN, CDR2 SYDVKM. The V gene end was trimmed by 6 bases and the J gene end by 2 bases; junction bases not matched to a gene: 9. The CDR3 totals 15 residues. The CDR3 DNA sequence: TGTGCCAGCAGGATGTGGACAGGGAGGACCTACGAGCAGTACTTC. It yields the protein CASRMWTGRTYEQYF.

This chain joins TRBV6-5 and TRBJ1-3; D perhaps matches TRBD1 (5 bases). This CDR3 is 13 amino acids long. V was trimmed by 10 bases and J by 2 bases, leaving 12 bases between them. CDR1 is MNHEY and CDR2 is SVGAGI in the germline V gene. In DNA form, the CDR3 reads TGTGCCACTTCGGGACTGACTGGAAACACCATATATTTT. Encoded protein: CATSGLTGNTIYF.

The chain employs TRBV24-1 and TRBJ2-1; 9 bases are shared with TRBD1. CDR1 and CDR2 (germline): KGHDR, SFDVKD. The CDR3 covers 16 residues. The trim removed 4 bases at V and 8 bases at J, leaving 11 bases unmatched. The CDR3 sequence: CATSEVGQGINYEQFF. The CDR3 DNA follows: TGTGCCACCAGTGAGGTAGGACAGGGGATTAACTATGAGCAGTTCTTC.

The V and J genes are TRBV6-5 and TRBJ1-1; a weak D match, TRBD1 (5 bases). This CDR3 is built from 13 residues. The ends were cut back, 5 bases at V and 1 base at J, with 8 bases in the middle. Germline V gives CDR1 MNHEY, CDR2 SVGAGI. The CDR3 reads CASSLDKNTEAFF. The DNA for the CDR3 is TGTGCCAGCAGTCTGGACAAGAACACTGAAGCTTTCTTT.

The chain employs TRBV10-2 and TRBJ2-2, with TRBD2 matching 10 bases. The germline V gene encodes CDR1 WSHSY and CDR2 SAAADI. V was clipped by 0 bases and J by 3 bases; unmatched bases: 7. This CDR3 is built from 18 residues. The DNA of the CDR3 is TGCGCCAGCAGTGAGTCGCAGGATGGGACTAGCGACACCGGGGAGCTGTTTTTT. Its translation: CASSESQDGTSDTGELFF.

To note about this clone: At the DNA level, this CDR3 is encoded by other sequences in the same sample as well. The CDR3, as DNA: TGTGCCAGCAGCCAAGGTCAGGGGTGGACTGAAGCTTTCTTT. This translates into CASSQGQGWTEAFF. The chain links TRBV3-1 (or the pseudogene TRBV3-2) to TRBJ1-1; weak D call: TRBD1 (6 bases). Trimming left V 1 base short and J 5 bases short, with 11 bases between. Germline-derived CDR1 and CDR2 are LGHDT and YNNKEL (reference sequence). CDR3 length equals 14 residues.

V is TRBV13 and J is TRBJ2-3; TRBD1 aligns across 7 bases. CDR1 and CDR2 (germline): PRHDT, FYEKMQ (reference sequence). The V gene end was trimmed by 0 bases and the J gene end by 1 base; junction bases not matched to a gene: 1. This CDR3 has 15 residues. The CDR3 sequence: CASSLGGQGTDTQYF. DNA of the CDR3: TGTGCCAGCAGCTTAGGCGGACAGGGCACAGATACGCAGTATTTT.

This chain connects TRBV5-6 to TRBJ1-2; D ambiguous. The CDR3 is made up of 14 amino acids. Between the trimmed V and J ends, which lost 4 bases and 7 bases, there was a span of 17 bases. Germline values: CDR1 SGHDT, CDR2 YYEEEE. This chain's CDR3 is CASSRPTSLSGYTF. The CDR3 DNA sequence: TGTGCCAGCAGCAGGCCCACCAGCCTCTCTGGCTACACCTTC. Using reference TRBV5-6 and TRBJ1-2 for the parts outside the CDR3, the full variable domain is DAGVTQSPTHLIKTRGQQVTLRCSPKSGHDTVSWYQQALGQGPQFIFQYYEEEERQRGNFPDRFSGHQFPNYSSELNVNALLLGDSALYLCASSRPTSLSGYTFGSGTRLTVV.

The chain has TRBV28 and TRBJ1-5, with 7 bases matching TRBD1. Germline CDR1 and CDR2: MDHEN and SYDVKM. This CDR3 is built from 13 residues. The ends lost 6 bases at V and 4 bases at J; junction bases unmatched: 3. CDR3 sequence: CASRYRGNQPQHF. The CDR3 DNA sequence: TGTGCCAGCAGATACAGGGGAAATCAGCCCCAGCATTTT.

The gene calls are TRBV5-1 and TRBJ2-1, with D possibly matching TRBD1 (6 bases). Trimming cost V 3 bases and J 0 bases, with 16 bases left between them. CDR3 length equals 17 residues. The germline gives CDR1 SGHRS, CDR2 YFSETQ. The CDR3 coding sequence is TGCGCCAGCAGCTCCCTCGGAACAGGGAGCTCCTACAATGAGCAGTTCTTC. It codes for CASSSLGTGSSYNEQFF. The variable domain in full, with the rest retrieved from reference TRBV5-1 and TRBJ2-1, is KAGVTQTPRYLIKTRGQQVTLSCSPISGHRSVSWYQQTPGQGLQFLFEYFSETQRNKGNFPGRFSGRQFSNSRSEMNVSTLELGDSALYLCASSSLGTGSSYNEQFFGPGTRLTVL.

This clone came up many times. The V gene is TRBV3-1 (or the pseudogene TRBV3-2), the J gene TRBJ1-2; 7 bases are shared with TRBD1. Per the germline V gene, CDR1 is LGHDT and CDR2 is YNNKEL (reference sequence). This CDR3 has 13 residues. V lost 5 bases and J lost 8; bases outside the gene matches: 8. The CDR3 region has the DNA TGTGCCAGCAGCTTCCGGGACAGCGAGGGCTACACCTTC. Translation: CASSFRDSEGYTF.

This clone is a singleton in its sample. V gene TRBV7-9 combines with J gene TRBJ2-5; D is unclear. The CDR3 loop spans 11 amino acids. Trimming stripped 5 bases from V and 0 bases from J, with 1 base between. Germline CDR1 is SEHNR and CDR2 is FQNEAQ (reference sequence). The CDR3 sequence is CASSDQETQYF. The CDR3 nucleotides read TGTGCCAGCAGCGACCAAGAGACCCAGTACTTC. The full variable domain, its missing parts supplied by reference TRBV7-9 and TRBJ2-5, is DTGVSQNPRHKITKRGQNVTFRCDPISEHNRLYWYRQTLGQGPEFLTYFQNEAQLEKSRLLSDRFSAERPKGSFSTLEIQRTEQGDSAMYLCASSDQETQYFGPGTRLLVL.

This clone came up a few times. The chain has TRBV19 and TRBJ2-1, with D possibly being TRBD1 (5 bases). Trimming took 4 bases from V and 5 from J, leaving 12 bases between them. The CDR3 is 14 amino acids. The V gene's germline CDR1 is LNHDA and CDR2 SQIVND (reference sequence). For the CDR3, the DNA is TGTGCCAGTAGTAACCCAGGGAATAACAATGAGCAGTTCTTC. Its translation: CASSNPGNNNEQFF.

This clone was counted between two and nine times. The genes are TRBV27 and TRBJ2-4, with TRBD2 as a possible D gene (6 bases). Germline CDR1 MNHEY, CDR2 SMNVEV (reference sequence). The CDR3 is 18 amino acids. V was cut by 0 bases and J by 0 bases, with 15 bases left in between. The chain's CDR3 is CASSLSGTVQIAKNIQYF. In DNA form, the CDR3 reads TGTGCCAGCAGTTTATCGGGGACTGTGCAAATAGCCAAAAACATTCAGTACTTC.

V is TRBV2 and J is TRBJ2-2, with 8 nucleotides matching TRBD1. Germline V gene data show CDR1 as SNHLY and CDR2 as FYNNEI. V lost 4 bases and J lost 5; bases outside the gene matches: 0. There are 13 residues in the CDR3. The CDR3 DNA sequence: TGTGCCAGCAGTGGACAGGGGACCGGGGAGCTGTTTTTT. It codes for CASSGQGTGELFF.

This chain uses TRBV6-2 or TRBV6-3 with TRBJ2-7; the D gene is possibly TRBD2 (6 bases). This CDR3 is 17 amino acids long. Trimming removed 0 bases from V and 4 bases from J, with 19 bases in between. The germline V gene has CDR1 MNHEY and CDR2 SVGEGT. The CDR3 DNA reads as TGTGCCAGCAGTTACTCACCGTCGACTAGTAAAGTGTACGAGCAGTACTTC. It encodes CASSYSPSTSKVYEQYF.

The V call is TRBV29-1, the J call TRBJ2-7, with 11 nucleotides matching TRBD1. This CDR3 contains 13 residues. After removal of 6 bases from V and 4 bases from J, the junction contained 5 bases not matched to a gene. Germline lookup yields CDR1 SQVTM and CDR2 ANQGSEA. The CDR3 DNA reads TGCAGCGTGCCTGGACAGGGGGCGTACGAGCAGTACTTC. Its protein product is CSVPGQGAYEQYF.

The gene calls are TRBV3-1 (or the pseudogene TRBV3-2) and TRBJ1-1, with 7 nucleotides matching TRBD1. The CDR3 loop spans 14 amino acids. CDR1 is LGHDT, CDR2 YNNKEL, per germline (reference sequence). The J segment lost 1 base and the V segment lost 3 bases, leaving 2 bases of the junction unmatched. The CDR3 spells CASSQGQRNTEAFF. The CDR3 DNA follows: TGTGCCAGCAGCCAGGGACAGAGGAACACTGAAGCTTTCTTT.